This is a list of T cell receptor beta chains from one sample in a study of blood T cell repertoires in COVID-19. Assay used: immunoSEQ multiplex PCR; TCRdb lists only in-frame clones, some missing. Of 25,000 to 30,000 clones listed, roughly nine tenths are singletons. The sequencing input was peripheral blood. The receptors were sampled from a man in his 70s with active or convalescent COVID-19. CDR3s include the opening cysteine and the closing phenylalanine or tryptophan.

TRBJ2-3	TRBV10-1	CASSGPGAGSWDTDTQYF
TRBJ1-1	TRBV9	CASGRVNTEAFF
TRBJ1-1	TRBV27	CASSLRQGEAFF
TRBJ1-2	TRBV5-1	CASSSSPTGDGYTF
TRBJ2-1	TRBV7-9	CASSFVSREQFF
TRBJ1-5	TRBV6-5	CASSLAGSVYQPQHF
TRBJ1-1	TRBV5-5	CASSLVPGQGVNTEAFF
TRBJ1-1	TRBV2	CASRDGQGGTEAFF
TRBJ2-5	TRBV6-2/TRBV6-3	CASSQPSGEETQYF
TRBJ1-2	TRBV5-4	CASSLDGTDYGYTF
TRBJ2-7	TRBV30	CAWSVFGTGVYEQYF
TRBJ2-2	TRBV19	CASRRTETNTGELFF
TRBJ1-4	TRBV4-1	CASSQDRGERKLFF
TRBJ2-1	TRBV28	CASGMTGKLDEQFF
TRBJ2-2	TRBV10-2	CASSLLGNTGELFF
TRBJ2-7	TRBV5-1	CASSLAGGVVHEQYF
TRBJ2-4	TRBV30	CAWQGLAKNIQYF
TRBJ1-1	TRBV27	CASSLMGGTEAFF
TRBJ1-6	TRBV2	CASFSDRSVSPLHF
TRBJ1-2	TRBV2	CASSEVAIGYGYTF
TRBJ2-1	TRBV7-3	CASSLMSLSGWNEQFF
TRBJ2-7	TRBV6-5	CASTTAGPSGYEQYF
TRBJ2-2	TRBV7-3	CASSPGGSATGELFF
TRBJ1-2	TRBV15	CATSRATVIYGYTF
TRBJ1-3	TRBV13	CASSRSATGSGNTIYF
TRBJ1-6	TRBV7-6	CASSEEAGPGNSPLHF
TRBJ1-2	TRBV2	CASSEAGTVTWHGYTF
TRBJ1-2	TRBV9	CASSVAGTGDGYTF
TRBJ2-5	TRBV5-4	CASSSPRGTQETQYF
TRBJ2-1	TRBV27	CASSASTSSAAEQFF
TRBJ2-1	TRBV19	CASRNWSRAYNEQFF
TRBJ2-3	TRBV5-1	CASSRMAVTDTQYF
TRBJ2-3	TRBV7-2	CASSPGGTDTQYF
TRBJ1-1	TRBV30	CAWSPPGNTEAFF
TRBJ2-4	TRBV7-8	CASSSSGQLLNIQYF
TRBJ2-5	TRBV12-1	CASSLDRWETQYF
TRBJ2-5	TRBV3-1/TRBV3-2	CASSRLQETQYF
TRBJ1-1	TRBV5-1	CASSLRSGTAFMNTEAFF
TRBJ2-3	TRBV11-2	CASRGTHTQYF
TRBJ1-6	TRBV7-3	CASSLDMGSPLHF
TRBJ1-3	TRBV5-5	CASSLGVSSGNTIYF
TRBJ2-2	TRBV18	CASSPPAGVTGELFF
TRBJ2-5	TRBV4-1	CASSQDGQGETQYF
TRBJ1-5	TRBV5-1	CASSLAGHPSQPQHF
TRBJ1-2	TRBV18	CASSLGERNYGYTF
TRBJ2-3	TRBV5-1	CASSWGGGSEYF
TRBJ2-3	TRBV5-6	CASQPTSGRTDTQYF
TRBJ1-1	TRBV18	CASSLKQAEAFF
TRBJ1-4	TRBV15	CATSSGWGANEKLFF
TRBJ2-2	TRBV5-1	CASSSDYPNTGELFF
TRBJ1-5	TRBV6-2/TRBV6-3	CASSSAGGKPQHF
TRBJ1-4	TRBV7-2	CASSSQGDRKKLFF
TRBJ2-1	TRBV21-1	CASSKTSSGREADEQFF